The 3 T cell receptor beta chains given below trace back to one sample, sequenced in a study of blood T cell repertoires in COVID-19. Measured with immunoSEQ multiplex PCR; TCRdb has only the in-frame clones, and not every one. The table has 30,000 or so clones, roughly 82% seen once. Sample: peripheral blood. Every receptor here comes from a man older than 75 with active or convalescent COVID-19.

The CDR3 sequence is CASSMGPGLDYGYTF. The CDR3 DNA reads as TGCGCCAGCAGCATGGGCCCCGGGTTGGACTATGGCTACACCTTC. This chain connects TRBV5-1 to TRBJ1-2; D is ambiguous. This CDR3 spans 15 amino acids. Germline loops: CDR1 SGHRS, CDR2 YFSETQ. V was shortened by 4 bases and J by 3 bases, with 16 bases between the two germline ends.

V and J are TRBV9 and TRBJ1-4; tentative D call: TRBD1 (6 bases). CDR1 and CDR2 (germline): SGDLS, YYNGEE. The CDR3 sequence is 16 residues long. Trimming removed 5 bases at V and 8 bases at J, with 22 bases between. The CDR3 nucleotides are TGTGCCAGCAGTGTCGGGACACCAAGCGGTGTGGAAAAACTGTTTTTT. It translates to CASSVGTPSGVEKLFF.

The gene calls are TRBV9 and TRBJ1-2; no reliable D call. The V and J ends lost 3 bases and 7 bases respectively, with 7 bases between them. Germline-derived CDR1 and CDR2 are SGDLS and YYNGEE. The length of the CDR3 is 11 residues. CDR3: CASSDTVGYTF. The CDR3 DNA reads as TGTGCCAGCAGCGACACCGTTGGCTACACCTTC.